This T cell receptor (beta chain) emerged from a study of blood T cell repertoires in COVID-19. For the study at large: Nucleic acid was either cDNA or gDNA, and it came from T cells, B-cell-depleted T cells, or PBMCs.

Source study methods: Nucleated cell counts were estimated from reference gene primer amplification. TCRdb's copy holds only in-frame clones and misses some; the assay was immunoSEQ multiplex PCR. V and J calls and clone size come straight from that table; D and trimming were deduced from the DNA. Here the sample spans over 200,000 clones, 70% to 90% being singletons. The V gene's germline CDR1 is MNHEY and CDR2 SMNVEV (reference sequence). This CDR3 has 15 amino acids. The trim removed 7 bases at V and 5 bases at J, leaving 9 bases unmatched. The TCR sequence derives from a woman aged 45-59 years with active or convalescent COVID-19. What was sequenced was peripheral blood. The rearrangement links TRBV27 to TRBJ2-2; 8 bases fit TRBD2. The CDR3 nucleotides read TGTGCCAGCAATCTCGGGGGGGCATTGACCGGGGAGCTGTTTTTT. Its translation is CASNLGGALTGELFF.